This entry is about one T cell receptor (beta chain). It has no known antigen specificity. Base qualities are not at hand, and no much larger clone is one base apart. This entry belongs to a study of neoadjuvant nivolumab and ipilimumab in lung cancer (dated by TCRdb to about 2020). A note on the overall study: In the NEOSTAR trial, nivolumab was administered intravenously at 3 mg/kg on days 1, 15 and 29, and the combination arm also received ipilimumab 1 mg/kg on day 1 only. The primary trial endpoint was the major pathologic response (MPR) rate in the intention-to-treat population in each study arm. A total of around 45 patients with operable NSCLC were treated in the trial, with approximately 23 randomized to nivolumab monotherapy and about 21 randomized to nivolumab plus ipilimumab. The study compared TCR repertoires in pretherapy (baseline) peripheral blood with TCR repertoires in tumors resected at surgery following neoadjuvant immune checkpoint blockade. Matched pretherapy and resected tumor pairs were analyzed from seven patients, of whom four had been treated with nivolumab and three with nivolumab plus ipilimumab.

The time point label here, explained by the study, means: pretherapy, before neoadjuvant immune checkpoint inhibitors. Samples came from the phase 2 randomized NEOSTAR trial, which tested neoadjuvant nivolumab or nivolumab plus ipilimumab followed by surgery in operable NSCLC. Broad study findings and their caveats: A small number of samples underwent TCR sequencing. Greater TCR richness and clonality were observed in resected tumors than in tumor-adjacent uninvolved lung, and increases were observed in more dual-therapy-treated tumors. There was no significant correlation between TCR clonality and pathologic tumor regression, and just a single major-pathologic-response sample was available for the clonality-regression analysis. TCR richness in pretherapy blood showed a positive correlation with richness in tumors resected after neoadjuvant therapy (Spearman R of about 0.81). From pretherapy to surgery, tumor T-cell richness and clonality increased in three of three dual-therapy tumors but in only two of four nivolumab-treated tumors.

V and J are truncated by 0 bases and 0 bases respectively, leaving an intervening sequence of 12 bases. Taken from the germline V gene, the CDR1 and CDR2 loops are SGHAT and FQNNGV. Inclusive of the bounding cysteine and phenylalanine, the CDR3 is 16 residues long. Here the CDR3 DNA is all that survives: 48 bases in frame from base 1. The library was built by means of the immunoSEQ multiplex PCR assay. The paper's processing steps were these. Richness and clonality were used to summarize the repertoires, and clones that significantly expanded or contracted between pre- and post-therapy samples were identified. TCRdb's version of the immuneACCESS table is confined to in-frame rearrangements and falls short of the full clone set. An unresolved V gene accounts for under half of the shortfall where checked; the remainder is of unknown origin. Clone size and V and J calls were adopted from that table, with D and trimming inferred from the DNA. Within this sample are roughly 39,000 clones, with 85% to 90% of them counted one time only. Approximately 3.5% of the sample goes to the ten largest clones.

This chain joins TRBV11-2 to TRBJ2-7; no D segment can be confidently identified. Sequences were derived from peripheral blood, sampled before neoadjuvant nivolumab, alone or with ipilimumab. This TCR derives from an adult with non-small cell lung cancer. The DNA sequence is as follows: TGTGCCAGCAGCTTAGATGTGGACCCCGGCTCCTACGAGCAGTACTTC. This sequence encodes CASSLDVDPGSYEQYF.